A single sample is the source of the 25 T cell receptor beta chains below, sequenced in a study of cytomegalovirus exposure and HLA in healthy donors. PCR employed 60 Vbeta and 13 Jbeta primers. The data were produced by immunoSEQ multiplex PCR, yet TCRdb's version contains in-frame clones alone and is incomplete. The sample yields roughly 130,000 clones, roughly 71% seen once. Sequences were obtained from PBMCs. Every receptor here comes from a woman aged 45-65 years in good health and CMV-seropositive.

The V call is TRBV2, the J call TRBJ1-2; possible D gene TRBD1, 5 bases. Germline assignment: CDR1 SNHLY and CDR2 FYNNEI. This CDR3 contains 13 residues. V dropped 6 bases and J dropped 6 bases, with 14 bases sitting between them. The CDR3: CASSLLRADGYTF. CDR3 bases: TGTGCCAGCAGCCTACTCAGGGCCGATGGCTACACCTTC.

The gene calls are TRBV30 and TRBJ2-7; TRBD2 is a possible D gene (6 bases). This CDR3 is 15 amino acids long. Between the trimmed V and J ends, which lost 7 bases and 5 bases, there was a span of 24 bases. Germline V gene sequence: CDR1 GTSNPN, CDR2 SVGIG (reference sequence). CDR3 region: CAFRPGLGGHDEQYF. The CDR3 DNA reads TGTGCCTTCCGTCCGGGACTCGGCGGTCACGACGAGCAGTACTTC.

This clone was picked up a small number of times. J is TRBJ1-1 and V is TRBV7-9, with D unclear. The V gene's germline CDR1 is SEHNR and CDR2 FQNEAQ (reference sequence). Trimming removed 1 base from V and 11 bases from J, with 11 bases in between. The length of the CDR3 is 12 residues. The CDR3 nucleotides read TGTGCCAGCAGCTTAGATCCCCGGAGCGCTTTCTTT. Its translation is CASSLDPRSAFF.

V and J are TRBV27 and TRBJ2-3; 9 bases align to TRBD2. V lost 3 bases and J lost 3; bases outside the gene matches: 1. This CDR3 has 14 residues. Per germline, CDR1 MNHEY and CDR2 SMNVEV (reference sequence). The CDR3 coding sequence is TGTGCCAGCAGTTTCCTAGCGGGGACAGATACGCAGTATTTT. Translated: CASSFLAGTDTQYF.

The sample holds a few counts of this clone. The V and J genes are TRBV2 and TRBJ1-4; D is possibly TRBD1 (5 bases). Looked up from germline, CDR1 is SNHLY and CDR2 is FYNNEI. Trimming removed 7 bases from V and 6 bases from J, with 18 bases in between. CDR3 size: 15 residues. DNA for the CDR3: TGTGCCAGCACCCTACTCGGGGGAAGGGATGAAAAACTGTTTTTT. Translating it yields CASTLLGGRDEKLFF. Full variable domain (rest looked up from reference TRBV2 and TRBJ1-4): EPEVTQTPSHQVTQMGQEVILRCVPISNHLYFYWYRQILGQKVEFLVSFYNNEISEKSEIFDDQFSVERPDGSNFTLKIRSTKLEDSAMYFCASTLLGGRDEKLFFGSGTQLSVL.

This chain links TRBV7-9 with TRBJ2-1, with TRBD1 as a possible D gene (6 bases). This CDR3 spans 12 amino acids. Trimming pared 5 bases from V and 15 bases from J, leaving 17 bases between. Germline lookup yields CDR1 SEHNR and CDR2 FQNEAQ (reference sequence). CDR3 loop: CASSVSQGSPFF. The CDR3 region has the DNA TGTGCCAGCAGCGTGTCACAGGGTAGTCCGTTCTTC.

Of note for this clone: One end of the junction does not line up with germline, which may come from a read error. The rearrangement joins TRBV6-1 to TRBJ2-2; 9 nucleotides line up with TRBD2. Germline V gene sequence: CDR1 MNHNS, CDR2 SASEGT. The CDR3 is made up of 17 amino acids. The CDR3 protein is CASCERGAGGSTGELFF. The CDR3 DNA reads TGTGCCAGCTGTGAGCGGGGGGCGGGGGGATCAACCGGGGAGCTGTTTTTT.

The genes are TRBV4-2 and TRBJ2-7, with TRBD1 as a possible D gene (6 bases). Trimming stripped 1 base from V and 5 bases from J, with 18 bases between. The CDR3 is 16 amino acids. Germline CDR1 reads LGHNA; CDR2 reads YNFKEQ. This CDR3 reads CASSQVTFSGDNEQYF. Here the CDR3 DNA reads TGTGCCAGCAGCCAAGTGACTTTCTCCGGGGACAACGAGCAGTACTTC.

The genes are TRBV19 and TRBJ1-2; no reliable D call. Trimming removed 6 bases at V and 5 bases at J, with 13 bases between. Germline-derived CDR1 and CDR2 are LNHDA and SQIVND (reference sequence). The CDR3 loop spans 13 amino acids. CDR3 protein: CASSLSLRYGYTF. The DNA of the CDR3 is TGTGCCAGTAGCTTGTCCTTGAGGTATGGCTACACCTTC.

The rearrangement links TRBV28 to TRBJ1-5, with D perhaps matching TRBD1 (6 bases). Germline V lookup: CDR1 MDHEN, CDR2 SYDVKM. There are 18 residues in the CDR3. The ends were cut back, 6 bases at V and 0 bases at J, with 21 bases in the middle. The CDR3 sequence: CASSPEGVRLDSNQPQHF. In nucleotides, the CDR3 is TGTGCCAGCAGCCCAGAGGGGGTTAGGTTGGATAGCAATCAGCCCCAGCATTTT. Filled out from reference TRBV28 and TRBJ1-5, the complete variable domain reads DVKVTQSSRYLVKRTGEKVFLECVQDMDHENMFWYRQDPGLGLRLIYFSYDVKMKEKGDIPEGYSVSREKKERFSLILESASTNQTSMYLCASSPEGVRLDSNQPQHFGDGTRLSIL.

About this clone: Its ends do not fully match the called genes, so a read error is possible. The chain uses TRBV4-2 and TRBJ1-2, with a possible D match to TRBD1 (5 bases). The germline CDR1 and CDR2 sequences are LGHNA and YNFKEQ. This CDR3 region has 17 residues. CDR3 sequence: CASSHHSGDLANYGYPF. DNA of the CDR3: TGTGCCAGCAGCCACCATAGCGGGGACCTAGCTAACTATGGCTACCCCTTC.

The V call is TRBV5-1, the J call TRBJ1-1; perhaps TRBD1 as D (5 bases). The germline gives CDR1 SGHRS, CDR2 YFSETQ. The ends were cut back, 0 bases at V and 5 bases at J, with 8 bases in the middle. CDR3 size: 13 residues. CDR3 in DNA: TGCGCCAGCAGCTTGGGGGAGGGGACTGAAGCTTTCTTT. This translates into CASSLGEGTEAFF. The full variable domain, its missing parts supplied by reference TRBV5-1 and TRBJ1-1, is KAGVTQTPRYLIKTRGQQVTLSCSPISGHRSVSWYQQTPGQGLQFLFEYFSETQRNKGNFPGRFSGRQFSNSRSEMNVSTLELGDSALYLCASSLGEGTEAFFGQGTRLTVV.

This clone appeared a few times. The chain couples TRBV4-2 to TRBJ2-1; 8 nucleotides match TRBD2. The V and J ends lost 4 bases and 1 base, in that order; junction bases with no gene match: 3. The CDR3 has 15 residues. Per germline, CDR1 LGHNA and CDR2 YNFKEQ. This chain's CDR3 is CASSPTGGSYNEQFF. CDR3 DNA sequence: TGTGCCAGCAGCCCGACGGGGGGGTCCTACAATGAGCAGTTCTTC.

This chain joins TRBV19 and TRBJ2-5; 8 nucleotides align to TRBD2. From germline, CDR1 is LNHDA and CDR2 SQIVND (reference sequence). The CDR3 consists of 12 residues. The V gene end was trimmed by 5 bases and the J gene end by 4 bases; junction bases not matched to a gene: 0. The DNA of the CDR3 is TGTGCCAGTAGTGCGGGGGGAGAGACCCAGTACTTC. Its protein product is CASSAGGETQYF.

The V and J genes are TRBV7-2 and TRBJ2-7; TRBD2 agrees at 7 bases. The trim removed 2 bases at V and 5 bases at J, leaving 3 bases unmatched. CDR1 is SGHTA, CDR2 FQGNSA, per germline. The length of the CDR3 is 13 residues. The CDR3 coding sequence is TGTGCCAGCAGCTTACGTCGGGGGGACGAGCAGTACTTC. Translated, it gives CASSLRRGDEQYF. Filled out from reference TRBV7-2 and TRBJ2-7, the complete variable domain reads GAGVSQSPSNKVTEKGKDVELRCDPISGHTALYWYRQSLGQGLEFLIYFQGNSAPDKSGLPSDRFSAERTGGSVSTLTIQRTQQEDSAVYLCASSLRRGDEQYFGPGTRLTVT.

The CDR3 DNA reads TGTGCCAGTAGTCCCGGGACAGGAGGTGAAAAACTGTTTTTT. Translating gives CASSPGTGGEKLFF. This chain joins TRBV19 and TRBJ1-4; TRBD1 matches at 8 bases. Germline lookup yields CDR1 LNHDA and CDR2 SQIVND (reference sequence). J gave up 7 bases and V 5 bases, and 6 bases lay outside the gene matches. CDR3 length: 14 amino acids.

The chain joins TRBV6-5 to TRBJ2-7; D is perhaps TRBD2 (6 bases). The CDR3 consists of 16 residues. The germline V and J ends were trimmed by 4 bases and 9 bases, with 25 bases remaining between them. Germline CDR1 and CDR2: MNHEY and SVGAGI. The chain's CDR3 is CASSSLPTGLLLAQYF. Here the CDR3 DNA reads TGTGCCAGCAGTTCCCTACCTACGGGACTCCTCCTAGCGCAGTACTTC.

This clone was seen ten or more times. The chain joins TRBV5-1 to TRBJ1-1, with D possibly being TRBD1 (6 bases). Germline CDR1 is SGHRS and CDR2 is YFSETQ. Deletions cut 4 bases from V and 4 bases from J, with 11 bases between. This CDR3 is built from 13 residues. CDR3 amino acids: CASSLQGGTEAFF. The CDR3 DNA reads as TGCGCCAGCAGCCTACAGGGCGGCACTGAAGCTTTCTTT.

The rearrangement joins TRBV5-1 to TRBJ2-7; 9 nucleotides align to TRBD1. Germline values: CDR1 SGHRS, CDR2 YFSETQ. The CDR3 is 13 amino acids. With 4 bases clipped from V and 3 bases from J, the junction kept 2 bases outside the gene matches. CDR3 coding DNA: TGCGCCAGCAGCACGGGACAGGGCTACGAGCAGTACTTC. It is translated as CASSTGQGYEQYF.

The chain is built from TRBV4-2 and TRBJ1-3; D is undetermined. V shed 4 bases and J shed 4 bases, with 14 bases lying between them. The CDR3 totals 15 residues. Germline CDR1 is LGHNA and CDR2 is YNFKEQ. For the CDR3, the DNA is TGTGCCAGCAGCCTCGCGGCCACAACGGGAAACACCATATATTTT. This gives the protein CASSLAATTGNTIYF.

The chain has TRBV6-1 and TRBJ2-5, with 9 positions matching TRBD1. The closer fit of TRBJ2-7 to the DNA end suggests the J call may be wrong. The CDR3 extends over 15 amino acids. Germline lookup yields CDR1 MNHNS and CDR2 SASEGT. This CDR3 reads CASRYWEGQGYEQYF. For the CDR3, the DNA is TGTGCCAGCCGATACTGGGAGGGACAGGGCTACGAGCAGTACTTC.

The table lists this clone with a few counts. This chain connects TRBV14 to TRBJ2-4; possible D gene TRBD2, 6 bases. The CDR3 covers 13 residues. The V end lost 1 base, the J end lost 13 bases, and 14 bases lay between the germline ends. CDR1 is SGHDN, CDR2 FVKESK, per germline. CDR3 in DNA: TGTGCCAGCAGCCAAGGACCAGGCCGGGGGCAGTACTTC. Translation: CASSQGPGRGQYF.

This rearrangement joins TRBV7-8 to TRBJ2-5; D is uncertain. Trimming removed 5 bases from V and 3 bases from J, with 4 bases in between. The CDR3 is made up of 11 amino acids. Germline values: CDR1 SGHVS, CDR2 FQNEAQ. CDR3 in amino acids: CASSPKETQYF. CDR3 coding DNA: TGTGCCAGCAGCCCTAAAGAGACCCAGTACTTC.

CDR3 protein: CASSGTNRVRRKAFF. The CDR3 nucleotides are TGCGCCAGCAGTGGAACCAACAGGGTACGGCGGAAAGCTTTCTTT. This chain uses TRBV10-1 with TRBJ1-1; D possibly corresponds to TRBD1 (6 bases). Trimming removed 4 bases from V and 9 bases from J, with 21 bases in between. The CDR3 totals 15 residues. Per germline, CDR1 WNHNN and CDR2 SYGVQD (reference sequence).

The chain carries TRBV11-2 and TRBJ1-2; weak D call: TRBD1 (5 bases). Trimming left V 2 bases short and J 4 bases short, with 11 bases between. CDR1 and CDR2 (germline): SGHAT, FQNNGV. The CDR3 spans 14 residues. DNA of the CDR3: TGTGCCAGCAGCTTAACTGGAGGGACCTATGGCTACACCTTC. Amino acid sequence: CASSLTGGTYGYTF.